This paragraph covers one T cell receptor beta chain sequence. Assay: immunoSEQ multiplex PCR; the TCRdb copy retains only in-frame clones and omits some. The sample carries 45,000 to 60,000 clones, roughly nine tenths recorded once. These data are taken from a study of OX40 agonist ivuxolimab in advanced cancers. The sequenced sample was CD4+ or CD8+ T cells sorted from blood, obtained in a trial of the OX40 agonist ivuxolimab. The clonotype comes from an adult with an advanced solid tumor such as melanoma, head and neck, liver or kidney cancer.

CDR3: CASSLSGNYEQYF. The CDR3 region has the DNA TGTGCCAGCAGTTTATCTGGGAACTACGAGCAGTACTTC. The chain is built from TRBV27 and TRBJ2-7; D is ambiguous. Per the germline V gene, CDR1 is MNHEY and CDR2 is SMNVEV (reference sequence). The CDR3 runs 13 residues. V dropped 0 bases and J dropped 3 bases, with 6 bases sitting between them.